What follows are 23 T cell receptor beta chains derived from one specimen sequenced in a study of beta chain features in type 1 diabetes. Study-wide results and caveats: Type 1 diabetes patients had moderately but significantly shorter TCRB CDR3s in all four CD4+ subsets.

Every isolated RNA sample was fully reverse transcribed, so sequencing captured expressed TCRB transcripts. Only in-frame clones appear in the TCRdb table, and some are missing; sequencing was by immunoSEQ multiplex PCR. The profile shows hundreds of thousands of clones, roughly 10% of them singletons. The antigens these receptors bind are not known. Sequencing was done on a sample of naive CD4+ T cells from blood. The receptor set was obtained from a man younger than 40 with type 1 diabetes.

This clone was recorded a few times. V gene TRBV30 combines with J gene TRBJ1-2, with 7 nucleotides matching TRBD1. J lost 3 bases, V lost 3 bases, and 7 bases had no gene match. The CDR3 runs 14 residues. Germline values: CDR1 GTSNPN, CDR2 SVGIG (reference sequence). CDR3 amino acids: CAWRGAGGYYGYTF. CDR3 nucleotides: TGTGCCTGGAGGGGGGCAGGGGGATACTATGGCTACACCTTC.

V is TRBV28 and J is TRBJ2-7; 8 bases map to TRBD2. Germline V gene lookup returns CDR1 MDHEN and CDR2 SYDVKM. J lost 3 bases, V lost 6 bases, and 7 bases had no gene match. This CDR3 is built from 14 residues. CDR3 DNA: TGTGCCAGCAGAACAGCGGGGGTTTACTACGAGCAGTACTTC. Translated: CASRTAGVYYEQYF.

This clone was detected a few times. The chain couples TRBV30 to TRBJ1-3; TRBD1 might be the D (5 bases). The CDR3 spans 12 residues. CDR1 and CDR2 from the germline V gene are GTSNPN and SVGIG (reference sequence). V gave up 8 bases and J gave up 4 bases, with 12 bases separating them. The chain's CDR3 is CAGGVRGNTIYF. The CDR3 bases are TGTGCCGGGGGGGTGAGAGGAAACACCATATATTTT. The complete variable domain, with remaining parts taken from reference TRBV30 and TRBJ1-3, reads SQTIHQWPATLVQPVGSPLSLECTVEGTSNPNLYWYRQAAGRGLQLLFYSVGIGQISSEVPQNLSASRPQDRQFILSSKKLLLSDSGFYLCAGGVRGNTIYFGEGSWLTVV.

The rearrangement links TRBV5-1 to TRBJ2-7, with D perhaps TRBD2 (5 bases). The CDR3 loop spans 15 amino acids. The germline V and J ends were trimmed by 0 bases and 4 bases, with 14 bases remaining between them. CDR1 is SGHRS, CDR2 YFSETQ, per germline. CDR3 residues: CASSLATGSGYEQYF. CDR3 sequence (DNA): TGCGCCAGCAGCTTGGCAACGGGGAGTGGATACGAGCAGTACTTC.

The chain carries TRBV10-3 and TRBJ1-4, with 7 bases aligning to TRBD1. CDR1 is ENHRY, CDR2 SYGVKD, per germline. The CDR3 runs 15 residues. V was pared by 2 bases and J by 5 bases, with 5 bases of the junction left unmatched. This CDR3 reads CAISEDREGNEKLFF. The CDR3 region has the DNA TGTGCCATCAGTGAGGACAGGGAAGGGAATGAAAAACTGTTTTTT.

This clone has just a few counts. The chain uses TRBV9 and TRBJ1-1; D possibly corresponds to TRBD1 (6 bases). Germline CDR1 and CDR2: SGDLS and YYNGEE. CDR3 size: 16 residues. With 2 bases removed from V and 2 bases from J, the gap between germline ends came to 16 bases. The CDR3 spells CASSVGRDILNTEAFF. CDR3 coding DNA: TGTGCCAGCAGCGTTGGGAGGGACATCCTTAACACTGAAGCTTTCTTT.

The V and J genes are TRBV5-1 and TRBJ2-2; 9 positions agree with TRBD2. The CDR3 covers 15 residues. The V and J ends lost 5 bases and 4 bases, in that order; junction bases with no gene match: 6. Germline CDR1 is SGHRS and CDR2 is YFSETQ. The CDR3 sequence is CASRKLAGLTGELFF. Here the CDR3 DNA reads TGCGCCAGCAGGAAACTAGCGGGTCTCACCGGGGAGCTGTTTTTT.

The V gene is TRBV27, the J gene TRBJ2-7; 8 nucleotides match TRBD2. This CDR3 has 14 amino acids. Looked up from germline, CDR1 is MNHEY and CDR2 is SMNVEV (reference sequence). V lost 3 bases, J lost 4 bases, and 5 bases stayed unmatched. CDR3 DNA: TGTGCCAGCAGTTTGCGGGGGGCCTTTTACGAGCAGTACTTC. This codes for CASSLRGAFYEQYF.

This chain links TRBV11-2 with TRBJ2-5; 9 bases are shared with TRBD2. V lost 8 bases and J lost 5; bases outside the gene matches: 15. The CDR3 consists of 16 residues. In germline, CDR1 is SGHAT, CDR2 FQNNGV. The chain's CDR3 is CASLPDLSGGTETQYF. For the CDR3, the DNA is TGTGCCAGCTTACCGGACCTTAGCGGGGGAACGGAGACCCAGTACTTC. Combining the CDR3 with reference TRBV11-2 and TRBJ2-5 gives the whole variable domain EAGVAQSPRYKIIEKRQSVAFWCNPISGHATLYWYQQILGQGPKLLIQFQNNGVVDDSQLPKDRFSAERLKGVDSTLKIQPAKLEDSAVYLCASLPDLSGGTETQYFGPGTRLLVL.

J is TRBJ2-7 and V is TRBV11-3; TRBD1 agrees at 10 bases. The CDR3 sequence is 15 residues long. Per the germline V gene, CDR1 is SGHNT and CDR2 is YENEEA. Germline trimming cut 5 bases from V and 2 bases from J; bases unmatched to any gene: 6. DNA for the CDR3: TGTGCCAGCAGCGTAGGGACAGGGGCCACCTACGAGCAGTACTTC. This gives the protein CASSVGTGATYEQYF.

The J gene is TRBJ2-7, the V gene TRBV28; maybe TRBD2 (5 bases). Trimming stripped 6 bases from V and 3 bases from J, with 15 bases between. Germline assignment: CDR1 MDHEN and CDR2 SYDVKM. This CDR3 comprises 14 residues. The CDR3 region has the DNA TGTGCCAGCAGACTAGAGGGAAGTCGCTACGAGCAGTACTTC. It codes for CASRLEGSRYEQYF. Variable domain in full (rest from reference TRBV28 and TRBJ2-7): DVKVTQSSRYLVKRTGEKVFLECVQDMDHENMFWYRQDPGLGLRLIYFSYDVKMKEKGDIPEGYSVSREKKERFSLILESASTNQTSMYLCASRLEGSRYEQYFGPGTRLTVT.

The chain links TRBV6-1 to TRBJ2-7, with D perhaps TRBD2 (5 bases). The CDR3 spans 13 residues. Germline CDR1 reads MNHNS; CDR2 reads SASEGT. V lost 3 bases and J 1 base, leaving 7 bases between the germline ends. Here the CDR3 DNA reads TGTGCCAGCAGTGACGGAGGATCCTACGAGCAGTACTTC. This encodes CASSDGGSYEQYF.

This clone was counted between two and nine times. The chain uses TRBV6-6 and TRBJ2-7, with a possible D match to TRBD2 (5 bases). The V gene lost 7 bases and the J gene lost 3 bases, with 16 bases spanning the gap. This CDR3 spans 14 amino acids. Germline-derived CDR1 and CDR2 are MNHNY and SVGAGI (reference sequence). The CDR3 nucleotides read TGTGCCAGCAACCCCGGCGGAGGAAACTACGAGCAGTACTTC. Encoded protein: CASNPGGGNYEQYF.

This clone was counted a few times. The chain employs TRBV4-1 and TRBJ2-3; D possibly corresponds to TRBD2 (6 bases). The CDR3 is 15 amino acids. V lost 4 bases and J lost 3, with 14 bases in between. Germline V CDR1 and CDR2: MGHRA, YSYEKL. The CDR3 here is CASSPNEGRTDTQYF. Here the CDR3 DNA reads TGCGCCAGCAGCCCAAACGAGGGGAGGACAGATACGCAGTATTTT.

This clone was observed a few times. CDR3 in amino acids: CSVEPRDRQETQYF. The DNA of the CDR3 is TGCAGCGTTGAACCCCGGGACAGGCAAGAGACCCAGTACTTC. The V gene is TRBV29-1, the J gene TRBJ2-5; 8 bases are shared with TRBD1. J lost 2 bases, V lost 2 bases, and 4 bases had no gene match. The CDR3 is made up of 14 amino acids. The germline V gene has CDR1 SQVTM and CDR2 ANQGSEA.

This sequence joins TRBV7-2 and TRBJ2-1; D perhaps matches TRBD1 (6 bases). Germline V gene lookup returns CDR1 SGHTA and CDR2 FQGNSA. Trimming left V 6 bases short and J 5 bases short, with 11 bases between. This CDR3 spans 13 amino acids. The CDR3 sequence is CASRLGQNNEQFF. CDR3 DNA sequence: TGTGCCAGCAGGCTAGGACAGAACAATGAGCAGTTCTTC.

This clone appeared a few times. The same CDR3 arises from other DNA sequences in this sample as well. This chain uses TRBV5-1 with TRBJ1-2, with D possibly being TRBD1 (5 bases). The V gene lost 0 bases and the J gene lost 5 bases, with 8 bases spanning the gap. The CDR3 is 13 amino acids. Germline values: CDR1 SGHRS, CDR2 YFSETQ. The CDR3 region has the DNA TGCGCCAGCAGCTTGGAGGCAGGGTATGGCTACACCTTC. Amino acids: CASSLEAGYGYTF.

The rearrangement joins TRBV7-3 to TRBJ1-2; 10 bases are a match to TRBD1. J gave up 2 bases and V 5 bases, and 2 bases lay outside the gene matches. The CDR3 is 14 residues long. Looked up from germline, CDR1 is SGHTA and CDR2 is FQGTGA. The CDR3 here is CASSATGGNYGYTF. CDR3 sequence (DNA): TGTGCCAGCAGCGCGACAGGGGGCAACTATGGCTACACCTTC.

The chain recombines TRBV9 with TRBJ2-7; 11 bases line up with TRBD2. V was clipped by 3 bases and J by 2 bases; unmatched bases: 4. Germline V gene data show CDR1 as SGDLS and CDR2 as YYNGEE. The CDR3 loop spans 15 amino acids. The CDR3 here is CASSEGTSGPYEQYF. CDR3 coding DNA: TGTGCCAGCAGCGAGGGGACTAGCGGACCCTACGAGCAGTACTTC.

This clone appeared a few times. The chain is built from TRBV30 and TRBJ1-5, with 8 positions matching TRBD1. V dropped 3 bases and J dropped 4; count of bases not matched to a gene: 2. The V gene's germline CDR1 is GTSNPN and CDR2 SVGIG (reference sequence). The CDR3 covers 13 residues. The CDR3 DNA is TGTGCCTGGAGAGGACAGGGAAATCAGCCCCAGCATTTT. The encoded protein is CAWRGQGNQPQHF.

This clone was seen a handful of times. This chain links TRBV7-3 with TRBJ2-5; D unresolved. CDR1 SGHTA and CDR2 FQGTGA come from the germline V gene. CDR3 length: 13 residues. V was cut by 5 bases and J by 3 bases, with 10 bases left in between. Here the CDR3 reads CASSHAREETQYF. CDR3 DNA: TGTGCCAGCAGCCACGCGCGCGAAGAGACCCAGTACTTC.

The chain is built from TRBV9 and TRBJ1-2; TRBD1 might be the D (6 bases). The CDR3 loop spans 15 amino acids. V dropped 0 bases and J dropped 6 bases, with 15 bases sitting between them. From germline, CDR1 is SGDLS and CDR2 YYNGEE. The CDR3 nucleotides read TGTGCCAGCAGCGTAGGAGTAGGGGGTAGCCATGGCTACACCTTC. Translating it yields CASSVGVGGSHGYTF. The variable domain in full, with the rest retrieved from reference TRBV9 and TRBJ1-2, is DSGVTQTPKHLITATGQRVTLRCSPRSGDLSVYWYQQSLDQGLQFLIQYYNGEERAKGNILERFSAQQFPDLHSELNLSSLELGDSALYFCASSVGVGGSHGYTFGSGTRLTVV.

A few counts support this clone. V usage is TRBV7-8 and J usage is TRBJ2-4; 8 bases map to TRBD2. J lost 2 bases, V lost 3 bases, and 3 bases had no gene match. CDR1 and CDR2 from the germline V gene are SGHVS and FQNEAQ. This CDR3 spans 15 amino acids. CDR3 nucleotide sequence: TGTGCCAGCAGCTTCGGGGGGGAAACCAAAAACATTCAGTACTTC. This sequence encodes CASSFGGETKNIQYF.